The source of this T cell receptor beta chain is a study of T cells in localized non-small cell lung cancer. Profiling relied on immunoSEQ multiplex PCR, and the TCRdb table lists in-frame clones only, not all of them. The sample holds 40,000 or so clones, under 90% seen once. Between the trimmed V and J ends, which lost 5 bases and 3 bases, there was a span of 13 bases. There are 14 residues in the CDR3. Germline CDR1 reads MNHNS; CDR2 reads SASEGT. The source of this sequence is a male donor at least 60 years old with stage II lung adenocarcinoma. This chain connects TRBV6-1 to TRBJ1-2, with D hard to call. The specimen was peripheral blood mononuclear cells, collected before any cancer treatment. The CDR3 DNA reads TGTGCCAGCAGTTCCTACGAGGGAGACTATGGCTACACCTTC. Residues: CASSSYEGDYGYTF.